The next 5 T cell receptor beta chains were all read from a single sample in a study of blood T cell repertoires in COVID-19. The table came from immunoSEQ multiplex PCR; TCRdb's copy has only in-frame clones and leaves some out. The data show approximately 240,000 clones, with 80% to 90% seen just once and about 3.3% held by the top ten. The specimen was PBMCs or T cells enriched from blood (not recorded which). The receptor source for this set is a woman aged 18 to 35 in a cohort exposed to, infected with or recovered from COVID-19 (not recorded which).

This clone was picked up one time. DNA for the CDR3: TGCGCCAGCAGCTCGGGACAGGAGGGCCAGCCCCAGCATTTT. Amino acids: CASSSGQEGQPQHF. V usage is TRBV5-1 and J usage is TRBJ1-5; 8 bases map to TRBD1. Unmatched junction bases numbered 6, after V lost 3 bases and J lost 7 bases. The CDR3 runs 14 residues. Germline CDR1 and CDR2: SGHRS and YFSETQ.

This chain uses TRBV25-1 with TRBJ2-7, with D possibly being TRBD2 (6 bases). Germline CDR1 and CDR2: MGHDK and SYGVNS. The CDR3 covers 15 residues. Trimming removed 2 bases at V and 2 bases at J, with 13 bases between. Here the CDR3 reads CASSEGGANPYEQYF. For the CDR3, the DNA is TGTGCCAGCAGTGAAGGCGGGGCTAACCCCTACGAGCAGTACTTC.

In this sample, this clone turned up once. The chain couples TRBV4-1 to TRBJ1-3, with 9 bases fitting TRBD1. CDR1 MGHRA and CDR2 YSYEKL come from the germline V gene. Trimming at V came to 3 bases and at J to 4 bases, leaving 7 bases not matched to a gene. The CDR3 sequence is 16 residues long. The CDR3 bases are TGCGCCAGCAGCCAGGAGGGACAGGGAGTGGGAAACACCATATATTTT. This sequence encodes CASSQEGQGVGNTIYF.

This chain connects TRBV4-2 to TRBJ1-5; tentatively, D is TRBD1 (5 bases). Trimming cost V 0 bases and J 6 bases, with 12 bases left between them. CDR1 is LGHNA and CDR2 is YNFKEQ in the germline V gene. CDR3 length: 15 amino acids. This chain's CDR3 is CASSQEGGAGQPQHF. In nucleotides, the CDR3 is TGTGCCAGCAGCCAAGAGGGAGGGGCTGGTCAGCCCCAGCATTTT.

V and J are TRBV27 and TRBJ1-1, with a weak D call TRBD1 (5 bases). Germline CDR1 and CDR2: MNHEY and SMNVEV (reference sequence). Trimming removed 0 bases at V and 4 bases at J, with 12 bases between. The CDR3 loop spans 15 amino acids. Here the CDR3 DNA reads TGTGCCAGCAGTTTATCTTGGGGCACGGGCACTGAAGCTTTCTTT. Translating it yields CASSLSWGTGTEAFF.